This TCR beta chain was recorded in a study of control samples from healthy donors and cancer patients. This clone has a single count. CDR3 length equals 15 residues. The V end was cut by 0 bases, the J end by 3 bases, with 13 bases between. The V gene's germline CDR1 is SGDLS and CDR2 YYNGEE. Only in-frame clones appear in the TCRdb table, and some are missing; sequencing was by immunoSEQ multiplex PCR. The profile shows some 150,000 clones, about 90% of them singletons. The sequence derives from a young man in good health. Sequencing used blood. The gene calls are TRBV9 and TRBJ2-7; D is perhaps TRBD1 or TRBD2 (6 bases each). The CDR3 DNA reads TGTGCCAGCAGCGTAGCCGGGGGCGCGGACTACGAGCAGTACTTC. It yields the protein CASSVAGGADYEQYF.